The entry below describes one TCR beta chain. The data originate from a study of blood T cell repertoires in COVID-19. For the study at large: T cells, B-cell-depleted T cells, or PBMCs supplied cDNA or gDNA.

Method: immunoSEQ multiplex PCR; TCRdb's copy keeps in-frame clones and lacks some. The table shows tens of thousands of clones, with 65% to 85% occurring only once. The V gene end was trimmed by 2 bases and the J gene end by 1 base; junction bases not matched to a gene: 6. Germline loops: CDR1 KGHSH, CDR2 LQKENI. CDR3 length: 16 amino acids. This chain links TRBV18 with TRBJ2-7, with TRBD2 identical over 9 bases. The sequenced material came from peripheral blood. The receptor was derived from an elderly man with active or convalescent COVID-19. The CDR3 nucleotides are TGTGCCAGCTCACCAATCAGCGGGGGGAATTCCTACGAGCAGTACTTC. It yields the protein CASSPISGGNSYEQYF.